This T cell receptor beta chain appears in the sequencing data of a study of early T cells in non-severe SARS-CoV-2 infection. Study context: Sequenced bulk RNA came from whole blood that was unsorted, and chains were unpaired.

Germline V gives CDR1 KGHSH, CDR2 LQKENI. The CDR3 runs 16 residues. V lost 0 bases to trimming and J lost 3 bases; unmatched junction nucleotides: 6. This clonotype has ten or more counts. What it recognizes is unknown. As part of library construction, unique molecular identifiers were attached to individual cDNA molecules. TCRdb redid the calling of the 5' RACE reads with MiXCR, one entry per CDR3 protein. The sample lists 55,000 to 75,000 distinct CDR3 sequences; 11% were seen once. Study-wide findings and caveats: VDJdb-based matching was biased toward anti-spike CD8 responses and missed private and CD4 specificities.

Sequences were obtained from whole blood. This TCR derives from an adult who was a healthcare worker with PCR-confirmed SARS-CoV-2 infection or an uninfected control (not recorded which). The chain carries TRBV18 and TRBJ2-5, with 8 bases that match TRBD1. CDR3 residues: CASSPPTGGLEETQYF. Here the CDR3 DNA reads TGTGCCAGCTCACCACCTACAGGGGGGTTAGAAGAGACCCAGTACTTC.